This T cell receptor beta chain comes out of a study of cytomegalovirus exposure and HLA in healthy donors. V lost 2 bases, J lost 5 bases, and 5 bases stayed unmatched. Germline loops: CDR1 LGHNA, CDR2 YSLEER. This CDR3 is built from 15 residues. Measured with immunoSEQ multiplex PCR; TCRdb has only the in-frame clones, and not every one. The sample lists about 79,000 clones, approximately 93% seen once, with 3% to 4% in the top ten. Turning to this clone: Its antigen is still unknown.

Study-wide points: Whilst most TCR sequences proved rare, a subset of public TCRs occurred across many donors.

The clonotype was recovered from a woman aged 30 to 39 in good health and CMV-seronegative. Sequenced sample: PBMCs. The chain has TRBV4-3 and TRBJ2-3, with 9 bases that match TRBD1. The CDR3 bases are TGCGCCAGCAGCCAAAGGGGACAGGGAGTAGATACGCAGTATTTT. It is translated as CASSQRGQGVDTQYF.